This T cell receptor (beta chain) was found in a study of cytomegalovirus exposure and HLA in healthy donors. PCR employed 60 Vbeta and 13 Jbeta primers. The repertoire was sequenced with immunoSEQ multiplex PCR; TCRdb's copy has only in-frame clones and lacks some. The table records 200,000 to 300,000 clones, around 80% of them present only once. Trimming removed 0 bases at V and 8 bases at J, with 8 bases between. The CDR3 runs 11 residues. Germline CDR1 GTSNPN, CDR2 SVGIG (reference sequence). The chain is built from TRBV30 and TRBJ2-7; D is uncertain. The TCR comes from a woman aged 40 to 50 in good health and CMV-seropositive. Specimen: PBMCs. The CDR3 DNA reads TGTGCCTGGAGTGTACGCGATAAGCAGTACTTC. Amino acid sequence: CAWSVRDKQYF.